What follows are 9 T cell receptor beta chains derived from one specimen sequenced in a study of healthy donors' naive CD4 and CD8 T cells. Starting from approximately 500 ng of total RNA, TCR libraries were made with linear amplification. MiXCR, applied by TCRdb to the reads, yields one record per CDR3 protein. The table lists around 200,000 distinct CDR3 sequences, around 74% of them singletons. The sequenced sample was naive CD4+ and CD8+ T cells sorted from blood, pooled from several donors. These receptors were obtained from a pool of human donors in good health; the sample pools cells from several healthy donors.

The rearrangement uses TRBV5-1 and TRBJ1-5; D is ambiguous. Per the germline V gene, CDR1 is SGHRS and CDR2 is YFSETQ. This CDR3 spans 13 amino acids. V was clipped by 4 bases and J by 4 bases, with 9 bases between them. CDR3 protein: CASSPDPNQPQHF. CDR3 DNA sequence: TGCGCCAGCAGCCCTGACCCAAATCAGCCCCAGCATTTT.

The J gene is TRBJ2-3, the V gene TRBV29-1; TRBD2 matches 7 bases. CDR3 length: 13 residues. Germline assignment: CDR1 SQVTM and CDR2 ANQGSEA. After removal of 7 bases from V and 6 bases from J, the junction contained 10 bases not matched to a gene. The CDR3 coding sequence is TGCAGCGCGCGGGGGTACCGAGTGGATACGCAGTATTTT. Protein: CSARGYRVDTQYF.

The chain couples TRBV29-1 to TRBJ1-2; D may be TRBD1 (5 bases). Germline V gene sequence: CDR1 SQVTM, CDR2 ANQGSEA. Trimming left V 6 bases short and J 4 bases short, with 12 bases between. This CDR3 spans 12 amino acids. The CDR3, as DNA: TGCAGCGTAGGGACCAGCGCCTATGGCTACACCTTC. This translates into CSVGTSAYGYTF.

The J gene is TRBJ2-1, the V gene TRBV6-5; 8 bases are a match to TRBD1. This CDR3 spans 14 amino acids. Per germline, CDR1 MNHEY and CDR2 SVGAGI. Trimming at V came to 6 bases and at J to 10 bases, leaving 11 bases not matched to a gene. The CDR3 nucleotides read TGTGCCAGCAGGCTAGATCCAGGGGGCCAGGAGCAGTTCTTC. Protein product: CASRLDPGGQEQFF.

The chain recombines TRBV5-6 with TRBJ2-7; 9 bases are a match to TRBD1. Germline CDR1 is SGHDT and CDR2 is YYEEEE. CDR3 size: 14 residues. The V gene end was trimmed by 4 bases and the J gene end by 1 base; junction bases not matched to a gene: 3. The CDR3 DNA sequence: TGTGCCAGCAGCGCCGGGACAGGGTCCTACGAGCAGTACTTC. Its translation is CASSAGTGSYEQYF.

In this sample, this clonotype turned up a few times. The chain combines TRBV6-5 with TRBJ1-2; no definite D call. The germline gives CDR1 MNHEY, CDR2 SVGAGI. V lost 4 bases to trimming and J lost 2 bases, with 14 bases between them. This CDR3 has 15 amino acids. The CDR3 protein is CASSLLVGSNYGYTF. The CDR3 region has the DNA TGTGCCAGCAGTTTGTTAGTGGGATCAAACTATGGCTACACCTTC.

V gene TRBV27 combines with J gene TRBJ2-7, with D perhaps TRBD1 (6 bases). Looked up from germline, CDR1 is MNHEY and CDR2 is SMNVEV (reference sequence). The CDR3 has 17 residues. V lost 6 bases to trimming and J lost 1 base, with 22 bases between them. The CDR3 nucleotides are TGTGCCAGCAGGGATGTCACAGGGCAGGGGCGATCCTACGAGCAGTACTTC. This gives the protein CASRDVTGQGRSYEQYF.

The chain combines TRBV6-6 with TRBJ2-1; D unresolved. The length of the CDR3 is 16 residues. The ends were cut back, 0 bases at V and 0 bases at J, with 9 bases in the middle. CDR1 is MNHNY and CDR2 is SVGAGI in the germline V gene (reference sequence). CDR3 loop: CASSYSLDSSYNEQFF. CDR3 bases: TGTGCCAGCAGTTACTCGCTGGATAGCTCCTACAATGAGCAGTTCTTC.

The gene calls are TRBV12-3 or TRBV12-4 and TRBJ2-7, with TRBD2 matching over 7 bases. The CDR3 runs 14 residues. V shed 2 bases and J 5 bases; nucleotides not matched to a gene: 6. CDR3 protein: CASSLSREINEQYF. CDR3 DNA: TGTGCCAGCAGTTTATCGCGGGAGATCAACGAGCAGTACTTC.